These 24 T cell receptor beta chains were sequenced from one sample in a study of cytomegalovirus exposure and HLA in healthy donors. PCR used 60 Vbeta primers and 13 Jbeta primers. Libraries were prepared by immunoSEQ multiplex PCR; TCRdb keeps only in-frame clonotypes and omits some of them. The table has about 130,000 clones, around 8.5% seen once. The material sequenced was PBMCs. The receptors were gathered from a man in his forties in good health and CMV-seronegative.

The table lists this clone with a few counts. The chain carries TRBV6-5 and TRBJ2-3, with 9 bases identical to TRBD1. The V gene's germline CDR1 is MNHEY and CDR2 SVGAGI. V lost 5 bases to trimming and J lost 12 bases; unmatched junction nucleotides: 9. This CDR3 is built from 13 residues. The CDR3 region is CASSKQGAWGQYF. The CDR3 DNA sequence: TGTGCCAGCAGTAAACAGGGGGCTTGGGGACAGTATTTT.

This clone was picked up a small number of times. The rearrangement links TRBV6-1 to TRBJ1-1; perhaps TRBD1 as D (5 bases). Trimming shortened V by 6 bases and J by 3 bases, and 14 bases separated the two germline ends. The CDR3 contains 14 residues. CDR1 is MNHNS and CDR2 is SASEGT in the germline V gene. CDR3 sequence: CASSRGGGDTEAFF. CDR3 nucleotide sequence: TGTGCCAGCAGCCGCGGGGGAGGTGACACTGAAGCTTTCTTT.

V is TRBV5-6 and J is TRBJ1-2, with 11 bases identical to TRBD1. Germline lookup yields CDR1 SGHDT and CDR2 YYEEEE. The ends lost 5 bases at V and 5 bases at J; junction bases unmatched: 5. This CDR3 is 14 amino acids long. In DNA form, the CDR3 reads TGTGCCAGCAGGACCGGGACAGGGGGGTATGGCTACACCTTC. Translating it yields CASRTGTGGYGYTF.

A few counts support this clone. V gene TRBV7-3 combines with J gene TRBJ1-2; possible D gene TRBD1, 6 bases. Trimming stripped 2 bases from V and 6 bases from J, with 10 bases between. This CDR3 is built from 13 residues. Germline V gene data show CDR1 as SGHTA and CDR2 as FQGTGA. This chain's CDR3 is CASSLSPGDGYTF. The CDR3 region has the DNA TGTGCCAGCAGCTTATCTCCAGGGGATGGCTACACCTTC.

This clone has just a few counts. The genes are TRBV29-1 and TRBJ2-7; possibly TRBD1 for D (5 bases). In germline, CDR1 is SQVTM, CDR2 ANQGSEA. Trimming removed 7 bases from V and 9 bases from J, with 10 bases in between. The CDR3 covers 9 residues. The CDR3 coding sequence is TGCAGCGAGGGGAAGGGGCAGTACTTC. Encoded protein: CSEGKGQYF.

This chain's CDR3 is CASSATTVNEQFF. The CDR3 DNA reads as TGTGCCAGCAGCGCGACGACAGTAAATGAGCAGTTCTTC. This chain uses TRBV7-3 with TRBJ2-1; perhaps TRBD1 as D (5 bases). Germline loops: CDR1 SGHTA, CDR2 FQGTGA. The CDR3 is 13 amino acids. V was shortened by 5 bases and J by 7 bases, with 12 bases between the two germline ends.

In DNA, the CDR3 is TGTGCCAGCAGTGGGGCCGGGGGGCTTCAAGAGACCCAGTACTTC. Its protein product is CASSGAGGLQETQYF. The chain is built from TRBV25-1 and TRBJ2-5, with D tentatively TRBD2 (7 bases). The germline V gene encodes CDR1 MGHDK and CDR2 SYGVNS. CDR3 length equals 15 residues. V lost 4 bases, J lost 2 bases, and 14 bases lay in between.

This clone was seen more than once but under ten times. The chain joins TRBV7-2 to TRBJ2-5, with unresolved D. V lost 3 bases, J lost 2 bases, and 10 bases lay in between. Germline lookup yields CDR1 SGHTA and CDR2 FQGNSA. The CDR3 covers 14 residues. The CDR3 protein is CASSFLAIQETQYF. The CDR3 DNA reads as TGTGCCAGCAGCTTTTTGGCAATACAAGAGACCCAGTACTTC. The whole variable domain, filled in from reference TRBV7-2 and TRBJ2-5, reads GAGVSQSPSNKVTEKGKDVELRCDPISGHTALYWYRQSLGQGLEFLIYFQGNSAPDKSGLPSDRFSAERTGGSVSTLTIQRTQQEDSAVYLCASSFLAIQETQYFGPGTRLLVL.

On this clone: This may be a read error: a much more frequent sequence differs by one nucleotide. The rearrangement links TRBV6-1 to TRBJ2-3; TRBD2 agrees at 13 bases. The CDR3 runs 15 residues. V lost 5 bases and J lost 3; bases outside the gene matches: 2. CDR1 MNHNS and CDR2 SASEGT come from the germline V gene. The DNA of the CDR3 is TGTGCCAGCAGTCGGACTAGCGGGGGTACAGATACGCAGTATTTT. Translation: CASSRTSGGTDTQYF.

This clone has just a few counts. The CDR3 loop is CASSLGGRERNTEAFF. The DNA of the CDR3 is TGTGCCAGCAGTTTAGGGGGGAGGGAAAGGAACACTGAAGCTTTCTTT. J is TRBJ1-1 and V is TRBV27, with a tentative D call TRBD1 (5 bases). The V and J ends lost 2 bases and 1 base respectively, with 14 bases between them. CDR1 and CDR2 from the germline V gene are MNHEY and SMNVEV (reference sequence). There are 16 residues in the CDR3.

This clone was observed a handful of times. This sequence joins TRBV28 and TRBJ1-5; D call uncertain. The germline V gene has CDR1 MDHEN and CDR2 SYDVKM. The CDR3 covers 15 residues. V lost 2 bases and J 3 bases, leaving 11 bases between the germline ends. Here the CDR3 DNA reads TGTGCCAGCAGTTTAGGAGTAAGCTTCAATCAGCCCCAGCATTTT. This gives the protein CASSLGVSFNQPQHF.

The chain combines TRBV7-2 with TRBJ1-6; a weak D match, TRBD1 (6 bases). The CDR3 loop spans 13 amino acids. Trimming removed 1 base at V and 10 bases at J, with 8 bases between. Germline V CDR1 and CDR2: SGHTA, FQGNSA. The CDR3, as DNA: TGTGCCAGCAGCTTAGTCCAGGGGTCACCCCTCCACTTT. Protein: CASSLVQGSPLHF. The full variable domain, in which reference TRBV7-2 and TRBJ1-6 provide the parts outside the CDR3, is GAGVSQSPSNKVTEKGKDVELRCDPISGHTALYWYRQSLGQGLEFLIYFQGNSAPDKSGLPSDRFSAERTGGSVSTLTIQRTQQEDSAVYLCASSLVQGSPLHFGNGTRLTVT.

This clone was counted between two and nine times. The V gene is TRBV4-1, the J gene TRBJ1-4; 7 bases match TRBD1. After removal of 0 bases from V and 10 bases from J, the junction contained 11 bases not matched to a gene. CDR1 MGHRA and CDR2 YSYEKL come from the germline V gene. This CDR3 has 16 residues. The CDR3 DNA is TGCGCCAGCAGCCAAGATTTTCCAGATTCAGGGGGAAAACTGTTTTTT. Translated, it gives CASSQDFPDSGGKLFF.

The rearrangement uses TRBV19 and TRBJ1-5; 8 bases line up with TRBD1. V gave up 5 bases and J gave up 1 base; unmatched junction bases: 4. The CDR3 runs 15 residues. Germline V gene sequence: CDR1 LNHDA, CDR2 SQIVND (reference sequence). The CDR3 coding sequence is TGTGCCAGTAGTCGACAGGGGTTAAGCAATCAGCCCCAGCATTTT. Its translation is CASSRQGLSNQPQHF.

This clone was seen more than once but under ten times. This chain uses TRBV6-5 with TRBJ1-4; perhaps TRBD1 as D (6 bases). The V and J ends lost 2 bases and 5 bases respectively, with 12 bases between them. Germline V lookup: CDR1 MNHEY, CDR2 SVGAGI. CDR3 length: 15 amino acids. CDR3 sequence: CASSYGRGPNEKLFF. The CDR3 DNA sequence: TGTGCCAGCAGTTACGGCAGGGGTCCCAATGAAAAACTGTTTTTT.

This clone was seen more than once but under ten times. The V and J genes are TRBV7-9 and TRBJ2-2; D possibly corresponds to TRBD1 (6 bases). The CDR3 runs 14 residues. Germline-derived CDR1 and CDR2 are SEHNR and FQNEAQ (reference sequence). Trimming removed 2 bases from V and 7 bases from J, with 11 bases in between. The CDR3 DNA is TGTGCCAGCAGCTTACAGGGGCCCGGCGGGGAGCTGTTTTTT. Protein product: CASSLQGPGGELFF.

This clone was counted a few times. The V and J genes are TRBV16 and TRBJ1-2; the match to TRBD1 covers 8 bases. Germline V CDR1 and CDR2: KGHSY, FQNENV. The CDR3 runs 13 residues. With 6 bases clipped from V and 8 bases from J, the junction kept 8 bases outside the gene matches. CDR3 in amino acids: CASSPNRGSGYTF. The CDR3 DNA reads TGTGCCAGCAGTCCGAACAGGGGGTCCGGCTACACCTTC.

The rearrangement joins TRBV2 to TRBJ1-4, with D perhaps matching TRBD1 (6 bases). The germline V gene has CDR1 SNHLY and CDR2 FYNNEI. This CDR3 contains 15 residues. V dropped 6 bases and J dropped 7 bases, with 18 bases sitting between them. CDR3 coding DNA: TGTGCCAGCAGAGAGCTACAGGGTCGGGCTGAAAAACTGTTTTTT. Translating it yields CASRELQGRAEKLFF.

V is TRBV11-3 and J is TRBJ2-1, with 11 bases identical to TRBD1. This CDR3 comprises 15 residues. The J segment lost 10 bases and the V segment lost 5 bases, leaving 10 bases of the junction unmatched. The germline CDR1 and CDR2 sequences are SGHNT and YENEEA. The CDR3 loop reads CASSPTGTGGQEQFF. In DNA form, the CDR3 reads TGTGCCAGCAGCCCTACCGGGACAGGGGGGCAGGAGCAGTTCTTC.

The chain recombines TRBV7-9 with TRBJ1-1; D unclear. The CDR3 runs 11 residues. The V gene lost 1 base and the J gene lost 9 bases, with 6 bases spanning the gap. Germline V lookup: CDR1 SEHNR, CDR2 FQNEAQ (reference sequence). CDR3 loop: CASSLGGKAFF. In DNA form, the CDR3 reads TGTGCCAGCAGCTTAGGAGGGAAAGCTTTCTTT. The whole variable domain, remainder taken from reference TRBV7-9 and TRBJ1-1, is DTGVSQNPRHKITKRGQNVTFRCDPISEHNRLYWYRQTLGQGPEFLTYFQNEAQLEKSRLLSDRFSAERPKGSFSTLEIQRTEQGDSAMYLCASSLGGKAFFGQGTRLTVV.

The chain has TRBV5-1 and TRBJ2-3; D uncertain. The CDR3 spans 13 residues. Trimming pared 4 bases from V and 3 bases from J, leaving 9 bases between. Germline loops: CDR1 SGHRS, CDR2 YFSETQ. CDR3 coding DNA: TGCGCCAGCAGCCTCCTCCGGACAGATACGCAGTATTTT. Encoded protein: CASSLLRTDTQYF.

The chain couples TRBV7-9 to TRBJ2-2; D gene ambiguous. CDR3 length equals 14 residues. V dropped 6 bases and J dropped 3 bases, with 11 bases sitting between them. From germline, CDR1 is SEHNR and CDR2 FQNEAQ (reference sequence). The CDR3 region has the DNA TGTGCCAGCAGTCTCCGACTTGACACCGGGGAGCTGTTTTTT. It encodes CASSLRLDTGELFF.

The chain employs TRBV7-9 and TRBJ2-7; 11 bases agree with TRBD2. CDR3 length: 16 amino acids. With 2 bases clipped from V and 2 bases from J, the junction kept 5 bases outside the gene matches. Germline CDR1 reads SEHNR; CDR2 reads FQNEAQ (reference sequence). The CDR3, as DNA: TGTGCCAGCAGCTTACCTCTAGCGGGGGGTACCTACGAGCAGTACTTC. Its translation: CASSLPLAGGTYEQYF.

The V call is TRBV6-1, the J call TRBJ2-5, with TRBD2 matching 12 bases. The CDR3 consists of 16 residues. The germline V gene encodes CDR1 MNHNS and CDR2 SASEGT. The J segment lost 7 bases and the V segment lost 2 bases, leaving 8 bases of the junction unmatched. CDR3 residues: CASSEHNLAGGATQYF. The CDR3 DNA is TGTGCCAGCAGTGAACATAACCTAGCGGGGGGGGCGACCCAGTACTTC.